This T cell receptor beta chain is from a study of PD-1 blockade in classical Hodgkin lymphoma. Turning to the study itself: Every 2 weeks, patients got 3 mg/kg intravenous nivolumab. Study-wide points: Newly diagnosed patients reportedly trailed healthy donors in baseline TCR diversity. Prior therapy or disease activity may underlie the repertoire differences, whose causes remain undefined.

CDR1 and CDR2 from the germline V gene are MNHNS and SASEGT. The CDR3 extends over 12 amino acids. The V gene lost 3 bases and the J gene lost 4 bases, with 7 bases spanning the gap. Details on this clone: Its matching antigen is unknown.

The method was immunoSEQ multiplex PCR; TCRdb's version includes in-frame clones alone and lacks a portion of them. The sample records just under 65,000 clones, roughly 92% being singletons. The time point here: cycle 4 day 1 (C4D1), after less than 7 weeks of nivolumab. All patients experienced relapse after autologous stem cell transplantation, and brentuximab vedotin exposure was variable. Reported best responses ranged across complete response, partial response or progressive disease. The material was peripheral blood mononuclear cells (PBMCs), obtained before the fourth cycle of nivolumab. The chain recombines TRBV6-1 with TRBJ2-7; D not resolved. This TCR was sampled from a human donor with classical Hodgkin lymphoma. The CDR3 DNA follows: TGTGCCAGCAGTGATGCTCGATACGAGCAGTACTTC. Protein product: CASSDARYEQYF.